The 31 T cell receptor beta chains given below trace back to one sample, sequenced in a study of TIL therapy for anti-PD-1-resistant metastatic lung cancer. Noted time point: pre-treatment sample, taken before nivolumab and TIL therapy. Tumor tissue came from excised metastases, mostly pleural nodules or supraclavicular lymph nodes. The immunoSEQ assay was v3. Produced via immunoSEQ multiplex PCR; TCRdb's table is partial and in-frame only. The sample includes 10,000 to 15,000 clones, roughly 58% of them seen just once. The sample here was tumor tissue, taken at baseline. These receptors all come from a person aged 25 to 85 with non-small cell lung cancer.

This chain uses TRBV21-1 with TRBJ2-1; the D call TRBD2 from the table was never checked on the DNA. TRBV21-1 is classified as a pseudogene. The CDR3 has 17 residues. The CDR3 sequence: CASSITGTSGGANEQFF. The DNA of the CDR3 is TGTGCCAGCAGCATAACCGGGACTAGCGGGGGGGCCAATGAGCAGTTCTTC.

The chain carries TRBV2 and TRBJ2-7; 11 bases fit TRBD1. The CDR3 consists of 16 residues. Germline loops: CDR1 SNHLY, CDR2 FYNNEI. The trim removed 8 bases at V and 5 bases at J, leaving 14 bases unmatched. The CDR3 DNA reads as TGTGCCAGCTGTAGGGACAGGGGGATCAGTAAGAACGAGCAGTACTTC. It yields the protein CASCRDRGISKNEQYF.

The chain has TRBV6-5 and TRBJ2-1, with no clear D. Trimming stripped 6 bases from V and 5 bases from J, with 17 bases between. The germline gives CDR1 MNHEY, CDR2 SVGAGI. The CDR3 is 15 residues long. In nucleotides, the CDR3 is TGTGCCAGCAGGCCTTCGGGTGGGATACACAATGAGCAGTTCTTC. It translates to CASRPSGGIHNEQFF.

In this sample, this clone turned up a few times. This chain connects TRBV9 to TRBJ2-7; 7 bases map to TRBD2. This CDR3 comprises 15 residues. Germline values: CDR1 SGDLS, CDR2 YYNGEE. The ends lost 4 bases at V and 0 bases at J; junction bases unmatched: 7. The CDR3 spells CASSPSGKFSYEQYF. The CDR3 nucleotides are TGTGCCAGCAGCCCAAGCGGGAAATTCTCCTACGAGCAGTACTTC.

This clone was counted between two and nine times. This chain connects TRBV19 to TRBJ1-1, with 9 bases aligning to TRBD1. With V trimmed by 4 bases and J by 0 bases, 3 bases remained unmatched. The CDR3 is made up of 15 amino acids. The germline CDR1 and CDR2 sequences are LNHDA and SQIVND (reference sequence). CDR3 sequence reads: CASSRGQGLNTEAFF. CDR3 nucleotides: TGTGCCAGTAGTAGGGGACAGGGATTGAACACTGAAGCTTTCTTT.

A few counts support this clone. The rearrangement uses TRBV2 and TRBJ2-1; the D gene could be TRBD1 or TRBD2 (5 bases each). CDR3 length: 15 amino acids. Trimming stripped 8 bases from V and 10 bases from J, with 24 bases between. Germline lookup yields CDR1 SNHLY and CDR2 FYNNEI. CDR3 DNA sequence: TGTGCCAGCTCCACGGCCGGGACCCTCTCTTCGGAGCAGTTCTTC. Translating it yields CASSTAGTLSSEQFF.

The chain recombines TRBV6-1 with TRBJ2-1; D remains ambiguous. Germline CDR1 and CDR2: MNHNS and SASEGT. The CDR3 sequence is 16 residues long. Trimming took off 2 bases at V and 3 bases at J, with 14 bases between the two ends. CDR3 loop: CASSEHLRINYNEQFF. CDR3 nucleotides: TGTGCCAGCAGTGAACACCTACGGATAAACTACAATGAGCAGTTCTTC.

The sample holds one count of this clone. The J gene is TRBJ2-3, the V gene TRBV5-1; 8 nucleotides match TRBD2. Losses at the gene ends were 4 bases for V and 5 bases for J; bases not matched to a gene: 6. The CDR3 contains 14 residues. Germline lookup yields CDR1 SGHRS and CDR2 YFSETQ. CDR3 DNA: TGCGCCAGCAGCCCGGGGGGGCACCGAGATACGCAGTATTTT. Protein sequence: CASSPGGHRDTQYF. Variable domain in full (rest from reference TRBV5-1 and TRBJ2-3): KAGVTQTPRYLIKTRGQQVTLSCSPISGHRSVSWYQQTPGQGLQFLFEYFSETQRNKGNFPGRFSGRQFSNSRSEMNVSTLELGDSALYLCASSPGGHRDTQYFGPGTRLTVL.

This clone is judged large. This chain joins TRBV28 and TRBJ2-3; 9 bases match TRBD2. CDR1 is MDHEN, CDR2 SYDVKM, per germline. The CDR3 runs to 17 residues. The trim removed 3 bases at V and 6 bases at J, leaving 13 bases unmatched. CDR3 sequence: CASSLVVREGRRDTQYF. CDR3 nucleotide sequence: TGTGCCAGCAGTTTGGTTGTGCGGGAGGGTCGTCGGGATACGCAGTATTTT. The full variable domain, with the rest looked up from reference TRBV28 and TRBJ2-3, is DVKVTQSSRYLVKRTGEKVFLECVQDMDHENMFWYRQDPGLGLRLIYFSYDVKMKEKGDIPEGYSVSREKKERFSLILESASTNQTSMYLCASSLVVREGRRDTQYFGPGTRLTVL.

The V gene is TRBV7-9, the J gene TRBJ2-2; TRBD1 aligns across 8 bases. Losses at the gene ends were 8 bases for V and 9 bases for J; bases not matched to a gene: 11. The CDR3 consists of 14 residues. CDR1 and CDR2 from the germline V gene are SEHNR and FQNEAQ (reference sequence). The CDR3 spells CASSFDRGVRELFF. The CDR3 nucleotides read TGTGCCAGCTCTTTCGACAGGGGCGTCAGGGAGCTGTTTTTT.

V gene TRBV6-5 combines with J gene TRBJ2-5, with D tentatively TRBD1 (6 bases). Trimming shortened V by 11 bases and J by 0 bases, and 16 bases separated the two germline ends. CDR3 length equals 14 residues. Looked up from germline, CDR1 is MNHEY and CDR2 is SVGAGI. CDR3 DNA sequence: TGTGCCGCGGGCTCGGGACACAACCAAGAGACCCAGTACTTC. This sequence encodes CAAGSGHNQETQYF.

This clone was seen a handful of times. This chain connects TRBV20-1 to TRBJ2-7; 12 nucleotides agree with TRBD2. In germline, CDR1 is DFQATT, CDR2 SNEGSKA (reference sequence). The CDR3 is 13 residues long. After removal of 5 bases from V and 4 bases from J, the junction contained 3 bases not matched to a gene. CDR3 loop: CSARGLAGYEQYF. CDR3 nucleotides: TGCAGTGCTCGTGGACTAGCGGGGTACGAGCAGTACTTC.

The CDR3 reads CASSERQIGYTF. DNA of the CDR3: TGTGCCAGCAGTGAAAGACAGATCGGCTACACCTTC. The V gene is TRBV2, the J gene TRBJ1-2; possible D gene TRBD1, 5 bases. V lost 2 bases to trimming and J lost 8 bases, with 9 bases between them. The germline CDR1 and CDR2 sequences are SNHLY and FYNNEI. The length of the CDR3 is 12 residues.

A few counts support this clone. The rearrangement links TRBV27 to TRBJ1-6, with 10 bases identical to TRBD1. Germline loops: CDR1 MNHEY, CDR2 SMNVEV (reference sequence). The V gene end was trimmed by 3 bases and the J gene end by 9 bases; junction bases not matched to a gene: 8. This CDR3 comprises 16 residues. The CDR3, as DNA: TGTGCCAGCAGTTTGGTGCTCCGGGACAGGGGTTCACCCCTCCACTTT. Its protein product is CASSLVLRDRGSPLHF.

This rearrangement joins TRBV19 to TRBJ1-5; D gene uncertain. The CDR3 sequence is 12 residues long. Trimming shortened V by 5 bases and J by 9 bases, and 11 bases separated the two germline ends. Germline V gives CDR1 LNHDA, CDR2 SQIVND (reference sequence). DNA of the CDR3: TGTGCCAGTAGTGATCGGGTACTGCCCCAGCATTTT. It translates to CASSDRVLPQHF.

The chain uses TRBV15 and TRBJ2-3, with D tentatively TRBD1 or TRBD2 (5 bases each). Between the trimmed V and J ends, which lost 1 base and 0 bases, there was a span of 14 bases. Germline V gene lookup returns CDR1 LNHNV and CDR2 YYDKDF (reference sequence). The CDR3 covers 17 residues. The chain's CDR3 is CATSRAPSGRSTDTQYF. Written as DNA, the CDR3 is TGTGCCACCAGCAGAGCCCCTTCGGGGCGTAGCACAGATACGCAGTATTTT.

This clone showed up just a few times. The chain couples TRBV10-3 to TRBJ1-6; 8 nucleotides align to TRBD1. The ends lost 4 bases at V and 7 bases at J; junction bases unmatched: 6. There are 15 residues in the CDR3. Germline loops: CDR1 ENHRY, CDR2 SYGVKD. CDR3 in DNA: TGTGCCATCAGTGGGGGACAGGAGGAAAATTCACCCCTCCACTTT. It is translated as CAISGGQEENSPLHF.

There are a few counts of this clone. The chain has TRBV3-1 (or the pseudogene TRBV3-2) and TRBJ1-3; D is perhaps TRBD1 (5 bases). V shed 1 base and J shed 2 bases, with 9 bases lying between them. Germline CDR1 and CDR2: LGHDT and YNNKEL (reference sequence). The CDR3 has 15 residues. The CDR3 here is CASSQVRATGNTIYF. Written as DNA, the CDR3 is TGTGCCAGCAGCCAAGTCAGGGCGACTGGAAACACCATATATTTT.

CDR3 coding DNA: TGCAGTGCTAGTCCCCTAGCGGGGGGACTCACTTGGGCAGATACGCAGTATTTT. Translated, it gives CSASPLAGGLTWADTQYF. This chain connects TRBV20-1 to TRBJ2-3; 11 bases are a match to TRBD2. V was pared by 3 bases and J by 4 bases, with 15 bases of the junction left unmatched. The CDR3 contains 18 residues. Germline CDR1 DFQATT, CDR2 SNEGSKA (reference sequence).

This clone was seen a few times. This chain connects TRBV5-1 to TRBJ2-7, with 7 bases that match TRBD2. This CDR3 region has 16 residues. Germline CDR1 is SGHRS and CDR2 is YFSETQ. J was trimmed by 1 base and V by 0 bases; bases with no gene match: 7. The DNA for the CDR3 is TGCGCCAGCAGCTTGGCCTGGGCGGGGGTGTCCTACGAGCAGTACTTC. As protein: CASSLAWAGVSYEQYF.

The V gene is TRBV3-1 (or the pseudogene TRBV3-2), the J gene TRBJ1-1, with D possibly matching TRBD1 (6 bases). Germline V gives CDR1 LGHDT, CDR2 YNNKEL (reference sequence). This CDR3 has 13 residues. Trimming took off 1 base at V and 9 bases at J, with 12 bases between the two ends. CDR3 sequence: CASSQVLDSQAFF. The CDR3 region has the DNA TGTGCCAGCAGCCAAGTCTTGGACAGCCAAGCTTTCTTT.

This clone rates as medium-sized (0.01 to 0.1%). The chain joins TRBV28 to TRBJ2-3; D uncertain. V lost 1 base to trimming and J lost 9 bases, with 14 bases between them. CDR1 MDHEN and CDR2 SYDVKM come from the germline V gene. The CDR3 is 14 residues long. CDR3 loop: CASSLYGSPRTQYF. The CDR3 nucleotides are TGTGCCAGCAGTTTATATGGCTCCCCACGCACGCAGTATTTT.

V is TRBV10-1 and J is TRBJ1-1; D might be TRBD1 (5 bases). The CDR3 has 14 residues. V lost 6 bases, J lost 1 base, and 12 bases lay in between. CDR1 and CDR2 (germline): WNHNN, SYGVQD (reference sequence). CDR3 bases: TGCGCCAGCAGCCTTGGGACGGGGAACACTGAAGCTTTCTTT. Translated, it gives CASSLGTGNTEAFF.

The chain links TRBV9 to TRBJ2-1; the D gene is possibly TRBD2 (5 bases). Trimming removed 2 bases from V and 9 bases from J, with 21 bases in between. The CDR3 consists of 16 residues. The germline gives CDR1 SGDLS, CDR2 YYNGEE. CDR3 region: CASSVSGRAVRGEQFF. Here the CDR3 DNA reads TGTGCCAGCAGCGTCTCTGGGCGGGCCGTACGGGGTGAGCAGTTCTTC.

This clone was observed a handful of times. The chain carries TRBV4-1 and TRBJ1-1; D gene ambiguous. Germline V gene data show CDR1 as MGHRA and CDR2 as YSYEKL. The CDR3 extends over 15 amino acids. Trimming stripped 4 bases from V and 1 base from J, with 13 bases between. For the CDR3, the DNA is TGCGCCAGCAGCCGTCTGGACTCCGAGAACACTGAAGCTTTCTTT. Translating it yields CASSRLDSENTEAFF.

This clone is a singleton in its sample. V and J are TRBV19 and TRBJ1-4; D not resolved. The CDR3 runs 13 residues. V lost 3 bases and J lost 4, with 6 bases in between. Germline CDR1 is LNHDA and CDR2 is SQIVND (reference sequence). CDR3 protein: CASSMGGNEKLFF. CDR3 DNA sequence: TGTGCCAGTAGTATGGGAGGTAATGAAAAACTGTTTTTT.

The chain couples TRBV28 to TRBJ2-7; the match to TRBD2 covers 9 bases. The CDR3 has 14 residues. Germline CDR1 MDHEN, CDR2 SYDVKM. V gave up 6 bases and J gave up 1 base; unmatched junction bases: 4. CDR3 coding DNA: TGTGCCAGCAGGGCGGGGGGGACGTCCTACGAGCAGTACTTC. Protein product: CASRAGGTSYEQYF.

The chain is built from TRBV5-6 and TRBJ1-5; D perhaps matches TRBD1 (5 bases). The CDR3 has 14 amino acids. V lost 3 bases, J lost 7 bases, and 14 bases lay in between. Germline CDR1 and CDR2: SGHDT and YYEEEE. The CDR3 sequence is CASSSGQATQPQHF. The DNA for the CDR3 is TGTGCCAGCAGCTCCGGACAAGCGACCCAGCCCCAGCATTTT.

The table lists this clone with a count of one. V usage is TRBV6-5 and J usage is TRBJ2-5, with D tentatively TRBD1 (6 bases). This CDR3 region has 14 residues. Germline assignment: CDR1 MNHEY and CDR2 SVGAGI. The V gene lost 2 bases and the J gene lost 2 bases, with 9 bases spanning the gap. The CDR3 sequence is CASSYGTSQETQYF. Here the CDR3 DNA reads TGTGCCAGCAGTTACGGGACAAGTCAAGAGACCCAGTACTTC.

This clone is termed medium-sized. This CDR3 is CASSQDQGSGNTIYF. DNA for the CDR3: TGTGCCAGCAGCCAAGATCAGGGCTCTGGAAACACCATATATTTT. The chain carries TRBV3-1 (or the pseudogene TRBV3-2) and TRBJ1-3; a weak D match, TRBD1 (5 bases). CDR1 is LGHDT and CDR2 is YNNKEL in the germline V gene (reference sequence). There are 15 residues in the CDR3. Trimming cost V 0 bases and J 0 bases, with 6 bases left between them.

CDR3 coding DNA: TGTGCCAGCAGCCGCGGGAATAGCGGGACTCGGGTCGAGCAGTACTTC. Translating gives CASSRGNSGTRVEQYF. The chain joins TRBV3-1 (or the pseudogene TRBV3-2) to TRBJ2-7; 8 nucleotides match TRBD2. The germline V gene has CDR1 LGHDT and CDR2 YNNKEL (reference sequence). V lost 4 bases to trimming and J lost 6 bases; unmatched junction nucleotides: 14. The CDR3 spans 16 residues.